The 27 T cell receptor beta chains below all came from one sample that was sequenced in a study of blood T cell repertoires in COVID-19. The assay was immunoSEQ multiplex PCR, and TCRdb's table has in-frame clones only and misses some. The sample carries roughly 360,000 clones, 81% recorded once. Sequenced sample: peripheral blood. The receptors stem from a human donor with acute or convalescent COVID-19. The donor label of this sample is uncertain.

This chain uses TRBV11-2 with TRBJ2-7; 8 bases map to TRBD2. The CDR3 sequence is 15 residues long. Germline V CDR1 and CDR2: SGHAT, FQNNGV. Trimming removed 3 bases from V and 5 bases from J; junction bases left unmatched: 9. CDR3 amino acids: CASSFGGVAGNEQYF. For the CDR3, the DNA is TGTGCCAGCAGCTTTGGTGGGGTAGCGGGGAACGAGCAGTACTTC.

The rearrangement links TRBV29-1 to TRBJ2-5, with a possible D match to TRBD2 (6 bases). The CDR3 runs to 14 residues. Germline CDR1 and CDR2: SQVTM and ANQGSEA. V gave up 1 base and J gave up 5 bases, with 14 bases separating them. DNA of the CDR3: TGCAGCGTTGAAGGCTGGAGGGTCGGGGAGACCCAGTACTTC. As protein: CSVEGWRVGETQYF. The full variable domain, with the rest looked up from reference TRBV29-1 and TRBJ2-5, is SAVISQKPSRDICQRGTSLTIQCQVDSQVTMMFWYRQQPGQSLTLIATANQGSEATYESGFVIDKFPISRPNLTFSTLTVSNMSPEDSSIYLCSVEGWRVGETQYFGPGTRLLVL.

The chain is built from TRBV25-1 and TRBJ2-3; TRBD2 aligns across 12 bases. Germline V gives CDR1 MGHDK, CDR2 SYGVNS. The ends lost 3 bases at V and 0 bases at J; junction bases unmatched: 4. The CDR3 runs 17 residues. The CDR3 is CASSDPGTSGSTDTQYF. CDR3 bases: TGTGCCAGCAGTGATCCTGGGACTAGCGGGAGCACAGATACGCAGTATTTT.

This clone was recorded once. This chain links TRBV29-1 with TRBJ2-7; D is ambiguous. Germline values: CDR1 SQVTM, CDR2 ANQGSEA. There are 11 residues in the CDR3. The germline V and J ends were trimmed by 6 bases and 0 bases, with 6 bases remaining between them. The CDR3 coding sequence is TGCAGCGTGACAAACTCCTACGAGCAGTACTTC. This encodes CSVTNSYEQYF.

This clone was counted once. This sequence joins TRBV28 and TRBJ2-3; TRBD2 aligns across 11 bases. With 5 bases clipped from V and 2 bases from J, the junction kept 6 bases outside the gene matches. Germline-derived CDR1 and CDR2 are MDHEN and SYDVKM. The CDR3 covers 16 residues. The CDR3 DNA follows: TGTGCCAGCAGTCGTGGACTAGCGGGTTTCACAGATACGCAGTATTTT. This encodes CASSRGLAGFTDTQYF.

The chain is built from TRBV24-1 and TRBJ2-1, with 12 bases matching TRBD2. This CDR3 spans 17 amino acids. The ends lost 5 bases at V and 2 bases at J; junction bases unmatched: 6. CDR1 is KGHDR and CDR2 is SFDVKD in the germline V gene. For the CDR3, the DNA is TGTGCCACCAGTGGGATACTAGCGGGAGGCACCTACAATGAGCAGTTCTTC. Translating gives CATSGILAGGTYNEQFF.

This clone was seen a single time. Other nucleotide sequences from this sample produce the same CDR3. The rearrangement uses TRBV5-5 and TRBJ2-7; D is perhaps TRBD2 (6 bases). The CDR3 contains 14 residues. V dropped 0 bases and J dropped 3 bases, with 10 bases sitting between them. Germline V CDR1 and CDR2: SGHKS, YYEKEE (reference sequence). CDR3 sequence: CASSLAAGSYEQYF. The CDR3, as DNA: TGTGCCAGCAGCTTGGCCGCCGGGAGCTACGAGCAGTACTTC.

The rearrangement joins TRBV7-2 to TRBJ2-1, with 14 nucleotides matching TRBD2. Germline lookup yields CDR1 SGHTA and CDR2 FQGNSA. The V segment lost 7 bases and the J segment 0 bases; nucleotides outside the gene matches: 11. This CDR3 is 19 amino acids long. The CDR3 loop reads CASTSPTSGGGSSYNEQFF. The CDR3 nucleotides are TGTGCCAGCACCTCCCCGACTAGCGGGGGGGGGAGCTCCTACAATGAGCAGTTCTTC.

The chain links TRBV7-6 to TRBJ1-1; 9 positions agree with TRBD1. CDR3 length equals 16 residues. The ends lost 4 bases at V and 5 bases at J; junction bases unmatched: 11. Germline V CDR1 and CDR2: SGHVS, FNYEAQ. The CDR3 loop is CASSSSTDRGWTEAFF. CDR3 nucleotides: TGTGCCAGCAGCTCCAGCACGGACAGGGGCTGGACTGAAGCTTTCTTT.

The chain joins TRBV19 to TRBJ2-7, with 7 bases aligning to TRBD1. V trimming: 3 bases; J trimming: 2 bases; junction bases outside the gene matches: 7. In germline, CDR1 is LNHDA, CDR2 SQIVND (reference sequence). The CDR3 extends over 15 amino acids. CDR3 amino acids: CASSIPGQATYEQYF. The CDR3 DNA reads as TGTGCCAGTAGTATTCCAGGACAGGCCACCTACGAGCAGTACTTC.

V is TRBV30 and J is TRBJ1-4, with a weak D call TRBD1 (6 bases). This CDR3 contains 15 residues. V gave up 1 base and J gave up 3 bases, with 12 bases separating them. From germline, CDR1 is GTSNPN and CDR2 SVGIG (reference sequence). In DNA form, the CDR3 reads TGTGCCTGGAGTGCAGGATGGACAGCTAATGAAAAACTGTTTTTT. This gives the protein CAWSAGWTANEKLFF.

The chain employs TRBV18 and TRBJ2-3; D is ambiguous. The CDR3 consists of 16 residues. Trimming removed 4 bases at V and 0 bases at J, with 14 bases between. Germline V gene data show CDR1 as KGHSH and CDR2 as LQKENI. This chain's CDR3 is CASSRYDQTSTDTQYF. The DNA of the CDR3 is TGTGCCAGCTCACGCTATGACCAGACTAGCACAGATACGCAGTATTTT. Supplemented by reference TRBV18 and TRBJ2-3, the full variable domain reads NAGVMQNPRHLVRRRGQEARLRCSPMKGHSHVYWYRQLPEEGLKFMVYLQKENIIDESGMPKERFSAEFPKEGPSILRIQQVVRGDSAAYFCASSRYDQTSTDTQYFGPGTRLTVL.

The V gene is TRBV5-8, the J gene TRBJ2-1; D is undetermined. Trimming cost V 6 bases and J 3 bases, with 22 bases left between them. Germline CDR1 is SGHTS and CDR2 is YDEGEE. This CDR3 is 17 amino acids long. CDR3 nucleotides: TGTGCCAGCACCCCACCGTCAGGAAATGTCGACTACAATGAGCAGTTCTTC. Residues: CASTPPSGNVDYNEQFF.

The chain links TRBV2 to TRBJ1-1; D remains unclear. Germline V gene sequence: CDR1 SNHLY, CDR2 FYNNEI. V gave up 6 bases and J gave up 4 bases, with 15 bases separating them. The CDR3 runs 14 residues. Here the CDR3 reads CASSGGEVGTEAFF. CDR3 coding DNA: TGTGCCAGCAGCGGTGGGGAGGTGGGCACTGAAGCTTTCTTT.

The V call is TRBV18, the J call TRBJ1-2; 8 nucleotides match TRBD1. The CDR3 is 15 amino acids. Trimming at V came to 3 bases and at J to 4 bases, leaving 7 bases not matched to a gene. CDR1 is KGHSH, CDR2 LQKENI, per germline. DNA of the CDR3: TGTGCCAGCTCACCGAATCCAGGGGGCCTCTATGGCTACACCTTC. This translates into CASSPNPGGLYGYTF.

This clone has a single count. This chain's CDR3 is CASSPGLRTEAFF. The CDR3 DNA reads as TGCGCCAGCTCCCCGGGGTTAAGGACTGAAGCTTTCTTT. The V gene is TRBV5-1, the J gene TRBJ1-1, with unresolved D. CDR3 length equals 13 residues. The germline CDR1 and CDR2 sequences are SGHRS and YFSETQ. Trimming removed 7 bases at V and 5 bases at J, with 15 bases between.

The chain joins TRBV18 to TRBJ2-7, with TRBD1 matching 8 bases. V lost 5 bases, J lost 2 bases, and 2 bases stayed unmatched. CDR1 KGHSH and CDR2 LQKENI come from the germline V gene. The CDR3 length is 13 residues. The CDR3 bases are TGTGCCAGCTCATTACAGGGGGCCTACGAGCAGTACTTC. Its protein is CASSLQGAYEQYF. Complete variable domain (other parts from reference TRBV18 and TRBJ2-7): NAGVMQNPRHLVRRRGQEARLRCSPMKGHSHVYWYRQLPEEGLKFMVYLQKENIIDESGMPKERFSAEFPKEGPSILRIQQVVRGDSAAYFCASSLQGAYEQYFGPGTRLTVT.

The chain employs TRBV28 and TRBJ1-5, with D maybe TRBD1 (5 bases). The CDR3 loop spans 14 amino acids. Trimming shortened V by 7 bases and J by 5 bases, and 15 bases separated the two germline ends. The germline V gene encodes CDR1 MDHEN and CDR2 SYDVKM. Here the CDR3 reads CASTLGGKDQPQHF. The CDR3 DNA sequence: TGTGCCAGCACCCTGGGGGGGAAGGATCAGCCCCAGCATTTT.

The chain has TRBV7-9 and TRBJ1-2; TRBD1 might be the D (5 bases). The CDR3 is 14 residues long. V was cut by 5 bases and J by 3 bases, with 13 bases left in between. Germline CDR1 SEHNR, CDR2 FQNEAQ (reference sequence). CDR3 loop: CASSPAGPYYGYTF. DNA of the CDR3: TGTGCCAGCAGCCCGGCGGGACCATACTATGGCTACACCTTC.

This chain connects TRBV11-2 to TRBJ2-5; weak D call: TRBD1 (6 bases). The V gene's germline CDR1 is SGHAT and CDR2 FQNNGV. V was shortened by 1 base and J by 5 bases, with 14 bases between the two germline ends. CDR3 length equals 15 residues. The CDR3 nucleotides are TGTGCCAGCAGCTTAGCAGGGGCAAATACCGAGACCCAGTACTTC. This encodes CASSLAGANTETQYF.

This rearrangement joins TRBV7-9 to TRBJ2-5; perhaps TRBD2 as D (5 bases). This CDR3 spans 16 amino acids. The germline CDR1 and CDR2 sequences are SEHNR and FQNEAQ (reference sequence). Between the trimmed V and J ends, which lost 7 bases and 5 bases, there was a span of 23 bases. The CDR3 here is CASTSYSSGSGETQYF. The CDR3 DNA is TGTGCCAGCACTTCGTACTCGTCGGGGTCTGGGGAGACCCAGTACTTC.

The chain employs TRBV2 and TRBJ2-2, with D perhaps TRBD1 (6 bases). The V end lost 6 bases, the J end lost 6 bases, and 17 bases lay between the germline ends. CDR3 length: 15 residues. CDR1 is SNHLY, CDR2 FYNNEI, per germline. This CDR3 reads CASRPNRVVAGELFF. The CDR3 DNA reads TGTGCCAGCAGACCAAACAGGGTAGTAGCCGGGGAGCTGTTTTTT.

Comments on this clone: The sample contains more than one DNA sequence encoding this CDR3. V and J are TRBV12-3 or TRBV12-4 and TRBJ1-2; no reliable D call. V lost 2 bases and J 2 bases, leaving 6 bases between the germline ends. The length of the CDR3 is 13 residues. CDR3 in amino acids: CASSLSGNYGYTF. In DNA form, the CDR3 reads TGTGCCAGCAGTTTATCCGGGAACTATGGCTACACCTTC.

In this sample, this clone turned up a few times. The chain uses TRBV4-2 and TRBJ1-5, with 7 nucleotides matching TRBD1. This CDR3 comprises 16 residues. Germline values: CDR1 LGHNA, CDR2 YNFKEQ. Germline trimming cut 1 base from V and 6 bases from J; bases unmatched to any gene: 9. The CDR3 region has the DNA TGTGCCAGCAGCCAAGGGGGACAGAGCCCTGGTCAGCCCCAGCATTTT. Translation: CASSQGGQSPGQPQHF.

This clone has more than one count but fewer than ten. The J gene is TRBJ2-7, the V gene TRBV11-3, with 9 bases lining up with TRBD1. The germline CDR1 and CDR2 sequences are SGHNT and YENEEA. V was pared by 4 bases and J by 2 bases, with 3 bases of the junction left unmatched. The CDR3 has 14 amino acids. The CDR3 sequence is CASSYGTGPYEQYF. The CDR3 DNA reads TGTGCCAGCAGCTACGGGACAGGGCCCTACGAGCAGTACTTC.

This clone occurred a few times. The CDR3 reads CASSPDRREKLFF. The CDR3 DNA reads as TGCGCCAGCAGCCCGGACAGAAGGGAAAAACTGTTTTTT. This chain joins TRBV5-1 and TRBJ1-4; tentative D call: TRBD1 (6 bases). CDR1 is SGHRS, CDR2 YFSETQ, per germline. Trimming took off 4 bases at V and 8 bases at J, with 12 bases between the two ends. The CDR3 extends over 13 amino acids. The full variable domain, in which reference TRBV5-1 and TRBJ1-4 provide the parts outside the CDR3, is KAGVTQTPRYLIKTRGQQVTLSCSPISGHRSVSWYQQTPGQGLQFLFEYFSETQRNKGNFPGRFSGRQFSNSRSEMNVSTLELGDSALYLCASSPDRREKLFFGSGTQLSVL.

Only one count was recorded for this clone. The rearrangement joins TRBV27 to TRBJ1-2; D gene uncertain. This CDR3 is built from 13 residues. Germline assignment: CDR1 MNHEY and CDR2 SMNVEV (reference sequence). V was trimmed by 6 bases and J by 5 bases, leaving 13 bases between them. DNA for the CDR3: TGTGCCAGCAGGAGAGGTAATACTTATGGCTACACCTTC. As protein: CASRRGNTYGYTF.